Listed below are T cell receptor beta chains from one sample, sequenced in a study of naive and memory T cell subsets. Via MiXCR, TCRdb re-called the UMI-ligation and nested PCR reads, giving one row per CDR3 protein. The sample contains around 30,000 distinct CDR3 sequences, approximately 17% of which appear only once. Material: effector memory CD4+ T cells from blood. The source of these receptors is a human donor in good health. CDR3s include the opening cysteine and the closing phenylalanine or tryptophan. Fields, in order: V gene, D gene, J gene, clone size, CDR3 length, CDR3 protein, CDR3 DNA. A D gene is named only where the DNA matches it firmly. A clone size is listed for some rows: how often the clone was seen (once, few, many), or a class if it is expanded.

v_gene: TRBV7-2
d_gene: -
j_gene: TRBJ1-1
abundance: few
len: 14
CDR3aa: CASSLGGSNTEAFF
CDR3nt: TGTGCCAGCAGCTTAGGGGGGTCGAACACTGAAGCTTTCTTT

v_gene: TRBV20-1
d_gene: TRBD1
j_gene: TRBJ1-2
abundance: -
len: 16
CDR3aa: CSARDPGQGARYGYTF
CDR3nt: TGCAGTGCTAGAGATCCCGGACAGGGGGCGCGGTATGGCTACACCTTC

v_gene: TRBV28
d_gene: TRBD2
j_gene: TRBJ2-3
abundance: medium-sized
len: 19
CDR3aa: CASSLWWTSGSALSDTQYF
CDR3nt: TGTGCCAGCAGTTTATGGTGGACTAGCGGGAGTGCCTTAAGTGATACGCAGTATTTT

v_gene: TRBV29-1
d_gene: -
j_gene: TRBJ2-3
abundance: few
len: 14
CDR3aa: CSARGAVGTDTQYF
CDR3nt: TGCAGCGCCCGAGGTGCCGTGGGTACAGATACGCAGTATTTT

v_gene: TRBV29-1
d_gene: TRBD2
j_gene: TRBJ2-7
abundance: large
len: 13
CDR3aa: CSVPGTSGSEQYF
CDR3nt: TGCAGCGTTCCCGGGACTAGCGGAAGTGAGCAGTACTTC

v_gene: TRBV6-2/TRBV6-3
d_gene: TRBD2
j_gene: TRBJ2-4
abundance: few
len: 19
CDR3aa: CASSYATSGRGMGRNIQYF
CDR3nt: TGTGCCAGCAGTTACGCTACTAGCGGGAGGGGAATGGGGCGAAACATTCAGTACTTC

v_gene: TRBV19
d_gene: -
j_gene: TRBJ1-1
abundance: many
len: 15
CDR3aa: CASSIGAFVRVEAFF
CDR3nt: TGTGCCAGTAGTATAGGGGCTTTCGTACGAGTGGAAGCTTTCTTT

v_gene: TRBV29-1
d_gene: TRBD1
j_gene: TRBJ2-7
abundance: -
len: 14
CDR3aa: CSAYPGQGRGEQYF
CDR3nt: TGCAGCGCCTACCCGGGACAGGGGAGGGGCGAGCAGTACTTC

v_gene: TRBV6-1
d_gene: TRBD2
j_gene: TRBJ2-3
abundance: -
len: 16
CDR3aa: CASSRVLSGSGDTQYF
CDR3nt: TGTGCCAGCAGCCGGGTCCTTAGCGGGAGCGGTGATACGCAGTATTTT

v_gene: TRBV6-1
d_gene: -
j_gene: TRBJ1-1
abundance: few
len: 16
CDR3aa: CASSEPGLLRGPRTFF
CDR3nt: TGTGCCAGCAGTGAACCCGGCCTCCTAAGAGGGCCGAGGACTTTCTTT

v_gene: TRBV19
d_gene: -
j_gene: TRBJ1-6
abundance: few
len: 14
CDR3aa: CASQGRSYNSPLHF
CDR3nt: TGTGCCTCACAGGGCCGCTCCTATAATTCACCCCTCCACTTT

v_gene: TRBV27
d_gene: TRBD1
j_gene: TRBJ2-1
abundance: -
len: 14
CDR3aa: CASSPGTARWEQFF
CDR3nt: TGTGCCAGCAGCCCCGGGACAGCCCGCTGGGAGCAGTTCTTC

v_gene: TRBV23-1
d_gene: -
j_gene: TRBJ1-4
abundance: many
len: 15
CDR3aa: CASSLHDIRGEKLFF
CDR3nt: TGCGCCAGCAGCCTCCACGACATTCGAGGGGAAAAACTGTTTTTT

v_gene: TRBV7-8
d_gene: -
j_gene: TRBJ2-5
abundance: few
len: 13
CDR3aa: CASSSRREETQYF
CDR3nt: TGTGCCAGCAGCTCACGACGAGAAGAGACCCAGTACTTC

v_gene: TRBV28
d_gene: -
j_gene: TRBJ2-7
abundance: few
len: 13
CDR3aa: CASSLTSPPEQYF
CDR3nt: TGTGCCAGCAGCCTTACTAGCCCTCCCGAGCAGTACTTC

v_gene: TRBV7-2
d_gene: TRBD1
j_gene: TRBJ1-1
abundance: many
len: 15
CDR3aa: CASRIRGGVNTEAFF
CDR3nt: TGTGCCAGCAGGATCAGGGGGGGGGTGAACACTGAAGCTTTCTTT

v_gene: TRBV7-2
d_gene: -
j_gene: TRBJ2-5
abundance: -
len: 14
CDR3aa: CASSLVLAGETQYF
CDR3nt: TGTGCCAGCAGCTTAGTCCTAGCTGGGGAGACCCAGTACTTC

v_gene: TRBV6-2/TRBV6-3
d_gene: -
j_gene: TRBJ1-1
abundance: few
len: 16
CDR3aa: CASIEVGRGRNTEAFF
CDR3nt: TGTGCCAGCATCGAGGTTGGGAGGGGCCGGAACACTGAAGCTTTCTTT

v_gene: TRBV5-6
d_gene: TRBD2
j_gene: TRBJ2-3
abundance: -
len: 16
CDR3aa: CASSPWTRKGTDTQYF
CDR3nt: TGTGCCAGCAGCCCATGGACTAGAAAGGGCACAGATACGCAGTATTTT

v_gene: TRBV4-2
d_gene: -
j_gene: TRBJ1-1
abundance: many
len: 14
CDR3aa: CASSQDTGGTEAFF
CDR3nt: TGTGCCAGCAGCCAAGATACAGGCGGCACTGAAGCTTTCTTT

v_gene: TRBV19
d_gene: -
j_gene: TRBJ1-1
abundance: few
len: 16
CDR3aa: CASSNSGAGRVTEAFF
CDR3nt: TGTGCCAGTAGTAACTCCGGTGCGGGGCGAGTTACTGAAGCTTTCTTT

v_gene: TRBV6-5
d_gene: -
j_gene: TRBJ1-4
abundance: -
len: 12
CDR3aa: CASSAGSEKLFF
CDR3nt: TGTGCCAGCAGCGCAGGGTCTGAAAAACTGTTTTTT

v_gene: TRBV9
d_gene: -
j_gene: TRBJ1-4
abundance: few
len: 16
CDR3aa: CASSVAAGSTNEKLFF
CDR3nt: TGTGCCAGCAGCGTAGCGGCGGGATCAACTAATGAAAAACTGTTTTTT

v_gene: TRBV4-3
d_gene: TRBD2
j_gene: TRBJ2-5
abundance: -
len: 19
CDR3aa: CASSQVGLAGAGPQETQYF
CDR3nt: TGCGCCAGCAGCCAGGTGGGACTAGCGGGAGCGGGGCCCCAAGAGACCCAGTACTTC

v_gene: TRBV2
d_gene: -
j_gene: TRBJ1-4
abundance: -
len: 15
CDR3aa: CASSEDRTTNEKLFF
CDR3nt: TGTGCCAGCAGTGAAGACAGGACAACTAATGAAAAACTGTTTTTT

v_gene: TRBV7-9
d_gene: TRBD1
j_gene: TRBJ2-1
abundance: -
len: 15
CDR3aa: CASSLARGRHNEQFF
CDR3nt: TGTGCCAGCAGCTTAGCCAGGGGGCGACACAATGAGCAGTTCTTC

v_gene: TRBV18
d_gene: -
j_gene: TRBJ2-3
abundance: -
len: 11
CDR3aa: CASSDLDTQYF
CDR3nt: TGTGCCAGCTCCGATTTAGATACGCAGTATTTT

v_gene: TRBV10-3
d_gene: -
j_gene: TRBJ2-1
abundance: -
len: 14
CDR3aa: CAISESTWANEQFF
CDR3nt: TGTGCCATCAGTGAGTCGACGTGGGCCAATGAGCAGTTCTTC

v_gene: TRBV6-5
d_gene: TRBD2
j_gene: TRBJ2-6
abundance: -
len: 15
CDR3aa: CASRSGNLGANVLTF
CDR3nt: TGTGCCAGCAGGAGCGGGAACCTTGGGGCCAACGTCCTGACTTTC

v_gene: TRBV7-3
d_gene: -
j_gene: TRBJ1-6
abundance: many
len: 14
CDR3aa: CASSSGTYHSPLHF
CDR3nt: TGTGCCAGCAGCTCCGGGACTTATCATTCACCCCTCCACTTT

v_gene: TRBV6-5
d_gene: -
j_gene: TRBJ1-1
abundance: many
len: 11
CDR3aa: CASSRGTEAFF
CDR3nt: TGTGCCAGCAGCCGGGGGACTGAAGCTTTCTTT

v_gene: TRBV5-1
d_gene: TRBD2
j_gene: TRBJ2-1
abundance: many
len: 15
CDR3aa: CASSSLAGLNNEQFF
CDR3nt: TGCGCCAGCAGCTCCCTAGCGGGATTAAACAATGAGCAGTTCTTC

v_gene: TRBV20-1
d_gene: TRBD2
j_gene: TRBJ2-5
abundance: once
len: 15
CDR3aa: CSVGSGTSGRETQYF
CDR3nt: TGCAGTGTGGGCTCCGGGACTAGCGGGAGAGAGACCCAGTACTTC

v_gene: TRBV19
d_gene: -
j_gene: TRBJ2-6
abundance: few
len: 14
CDR3aa: CASSGRSGANVLTF
CDR3nt: TGTGCCAGTAGCGGTCGATCTGGGGCCAACGTCCTGACTTTC

v_gene: TRBV11-2
d_gene: -
j_gene: TRBJ2-1
abundance: many
len: 16
CDR3aa: CASSLQTGTGGNEQFF
CDR3nt: TGTGCCAGCAGCTTGCAGACCGGGACTGGCGGCAATGAGCAGTTCTTC

v_gene: TRBV7-3
d_gene: TRBD1
j_gene: TRBJ2-7
abundance: few
len: 16
CDR3aa: CASSPTGTGGSYEQYF
CDR3nt: TGTGCCAGCAGCCCTACCGGGACAGGGGGGTCCTACGAGCAGTACTTC

v_gene: TRBV7-8
d_gene: -
j_gene: TRBJ2-5
abundance: few
len: 15
CDR3aa: CASSLAEYTQETQYF
CDR3nt: TGTGCCAGCAGCTTAGCAGAGTACACCCAAGAGACCCAGTACTTC

v_gene: TRBV30
d_gene: TRBD1
j_gene: TRBJ2-2
abundance: medium-sized
len: 14
CDR3aa: CAWWGQANTGELFF
CDR3nt: TGTGCCTGGTGGGGACAGGCGAACACCGGGGAGCTGTTTTTT

v_gene: TRBV7-9
d_gene: -
j_gene: TRBJ1-4
abundance: once
len: 15
CDR3aa: CASSLAEGRREKLFF
CDR3nt: TGTGCCAGCAGCTTAGCCGAGGGTCGTCGTGAAAAACTGTTTTTT

v_gene: TRBV28
d_gene: -
j_gene: TRBJ1-2
abundance: few
len: 13
CDR3aa: CASREDRIYGYTF
CDR3nt: TGTGCCAGCAGAGAGGACAGAATCTATGGCTACACCTTC

v_gene: TRBV9
d_gene: -
j_gene: TRBJ1-1
abundance: many
len: 15
CDR3aa: CASSVGSLGNTEAFF
CDR3nt: TGTGCCAGCAGCGTAGGATCTTTGGGCAACACTGAAGCTTTCTTT